These 31 T cell receptor beta chains were sequenced from one sample in a study of T cell responses to AZD1222 COVID-19 vaccine. Sequenced by immunoSEQ multiplex PCR; TCRdb stores in-frame clones only, minus some. The sample lists tens of thousands of clones; 89% were seen once. Sequencing was performed on peripheral blood, taken on day 0 of AZD1222 vaccination. Every receptor here comes from an adult in good health.

V gene TRBV11-1 combines with J gene TRBJ2-3; D call uncertain. Trimming pared 3 bases from V and 5 bases from J, leaving 3 bases between. The CDR3 contains 11 residues. CDR1 is SGHAT and CDR2 is FQDESV in the germline V gene (reference sequence). CDR3: CASSFRDTQYF. Written as DNA, the CDR3 is TGTGCCAGCAGCTTTAGAGATACGCAGTATTTT.

The chain is built from TRBV6-2 or TRBV6-3 and TRBJ2-2; D gene ambiguous. Trimming shortened V by 5 bases and J by 2 bases, and 6 bases separated the two germline ends. The CDR3 contains 13 residues. The germline V gene has CDR1 MNHEY and CDR2 SVGEGT. The CDR3 sequence: CASSRLNTGELFF. The CDR3 bases are TGTGCCAGCAGTCGATTAAACACCGGGGAGCTGTTTTTT.

This chain links TRBV6-5 with TRBJ2-7; TRBD2 aligns across 14 bases. The CDR3 is 15 amino acids. Germline-derived CDR1 and CDR2 are MNHEY and SVGAGI. The V gene end was trimmed by 7 bases and the J gene end by 0 bases; junction bases not matched to a gene: 2. The chain's CDR3 is CASMGLAGASYEQYF. In DNA, the CDR3 is TGTGCCAGCATGGGACTAGCGGGAGCCTCCTACGAGCAGTACTTC.

V and J are TRBV23-1 and TRBJ1-1; D ambiguous. TRBV23-1 is marked as an open reading frame, function uncertain. V lost 4 bases to trimming and J lost 7 bases, with 4 bases between them. CDR3 length equals 10 residues. The DNA of the CDR3 is TGCGCCAGCAGTCTTCTTGAAGCTTTCTTT. Translating gives CASSLLEAFF.

There are a few counts of this clone. The chain carries TRBV19 and TRBJ2-7; unclear D gene. The CDR3 runs to 13 residues. The V gene lost 5 bases and the J gene lost 4 bases, with 12 bases spanning the gap. CDR1 is LNHDA and CDR2 is SQIVND in the germline V gene (reference sequence). As DNA, the CDR3 is TGTGCCAGTAGTCCCGCCCTAATGTACGAGCAGTACTTC. Residues: CASSPALMYEQYF. Filled out from reference TRBV19 and TRBJ2-7, the complete variable domain reads DGGITQSPKYLFRKEGQNVTLSCEQNLNHDAMYWYRQDPGQGLRLIYYSQIVNDFQKGDIAEGYSVSREKKESFPLTVTSAQKNPTAFYLCASSPALMYEQYFGPGTRLTVT.

The table lists this clone with a few counts. The rearrangement links TRBV19 to TRBJ1-2; 8 nucleotides match TRBD1. This CDR3 comprises 15 residues. Germline-derived CDR1 and CDR2 are LNHDA and SQIVND (reference sequence). The ends lost 5 bases at V and 2 bases at J; junction bases unmatched: 7. The CDR3 sequence is CASSFWTGFNYGYTF. CDR3 nucleotide sequence: TGTGCCAGTAGTTTCTGGACAGGGTTCAACTATGGCTACACCTTC.

V is TRBV6-5 and J is TRBJ2-4; the match to TRBD1 covers 7 bases. Germline V gene sequence: CDR1 MNHEY, CDR2 SVGAGI. This CDR3 comprises 11 residues. The V segment lost 6 bases and the J segment 16 bases; nucleotides outside the gene matches: 9. CDR3 protein: CASSLGQARYF. In nucleotides, the CDR3 is TGTGCCAGCAGCTTAGGACAGGCTCGATACTTC.

The V and J genes are TRBV20-1 and TRBJ1-1, with 7 bases fitting TRBD1. The CDR3 is 13 residues long. Trimming took 3 bases from V and 12 from J; bases not matched to a gene: 13. CDR1 and CDR2 (germline): DFQATT, SNEGSKA (reference sequence). This chain's CDR3 is CSASLTGTAWTFF. CDR3 DNA sequence: TGCAGTGCTAGTCTCACCGGGACAGCGTGGACTTTCTTT.

Only a few counts were recorded for this clone. The chain recombines TRBV5-6 with TRBJ1-1; 9 bases match TRBD1. Per germline, CDR1 SGHDT and CDR2 YYEEEE. The CDR3 is made up of 14 amino acids. The V and J ends lost 5 bases and 3 bases, in that order; junction bases with no gene match: 5. The CDR3 bases are TGTGCCAGCAGTTCCGGGACAGGGTACACTGAAGCTTTCTTT. As protein: CASSSGTGYTEAFF.

J is TRBJ1-5 and V is TRBV6-6, with D possibly being TRBD1 (5 bases). Germline-derived CDR1 and CDR2 are MNHNY and SVGAGI (reference sequence). The length of the CDR3 is 16 residues. The germline V and J ends were trimmed by 0 bases and 6 bases, with 15 bases remaining between them. The CDR3 region has the DNA TGTGCCAGCAGTTACTCAGGCCAGGGAAACGGTCAGCCCCAGCATTTT. Amino acid sequence: CASSYSGQGNGQPQHF.

The V and J genes are TRBV4-1 and TRBJ2-7; D not certain. The germline gives CDR1 MGHRA, CDR2 YSYEKL. The ends were cut back, 1 base at V and 0 bases at J, with 4 bases in the middle. This CDR3 contains 13 residues. CDR3 residues: CASSQGSSYEQYF. The CDR3 nucleotides read TGCGCCAGCAGCCAAGGTTCCTCCTACGAGCAGTACTTC.

V and J are TRBV5-4 and TRBJ1-2; a possible D gene is TRBD1 (6 bases). Germline V CDR1 and CDR2: SGHNT, YYREEE (reference sequence). The CDR3 is made up of 16 amino acids. V was shortened by 4 bases and J by 3 bases, with 19 bases between the two germline ends. The CDR3, as DNA: TGTGCCAGCAGCCCCACCTGGGGGGCGATAGACTATGGCTACACCTTC. Residues: CASSPTWGAIDYGYTF.

This clone appeared once. This rearrangement joins TRBV5-1 to TRBJ2-7; the D gene is possibly TRBD2 (6 bases). This CDR3 comprises 16 residues. V was clipped by 4 bases and J by 2 bases, with 19 bases between them. The V gene's germline CDR1 is SGHRS and CDR2 YFSETQ. CDR3 DNA: TGCGCCAGCAGCACCCCTATGGGGGGTCTCGCCTACGAGCAGTACTTC. It translates to CASSTPMGGLAYEQYF.

The chain joins TRBV19 to TRBJ2-1, with D hard to call. Germline-derived CDR1 and CDR2 are LNHDA and SQIVND (reference sequence). Between the trimmed V and J ends, which lost 1 base and 3 bases, there was a span of 10 bases. The CDR3 sequence is 15 residues long. The CDR3 DNA follows: TGTGCCAGTAGTATAGGTTGGACCGTCTACAATGAGCAGTTCTTC. Its translation: CASSIGWTVYNEQFF. Based on the CDR3 plus reference TRBV19 and TRBJ2-1, the full variable domain is DGGITQSPKYLFRKEGQNVTLSCEQNLNHDAMYWYRQDPGQGLRLIYYSQIVNDFQKGDIAEGYSVSREKKESFPLTVTSAQKNPTAFYLCASSIGWTVYNEQFFGPGTRLTVL.

This chain links TRBV18 with TRBJ2-7, with TRBD1 as a possible D gene (5 bases). CDR3 length equals 13 residues. Looked up from germline, CDR1 is KGHSH and CDR2 is LQKENI. V was shortened by 3 bases and J by 7 bases, with 13 bases between the two germline ends. As DNA, the CDR3 is TGTGCCAGCTCACCGTCGGCAGGGTGGGAGCAGTACTTC. This gives the protein CASSPSAGWEQYF.

This chain joins TRBV6-1 and TRBJ2-7; 11 nucleotides line up with TRBD2. V gave up 3 bases and J gave up 3 bases; unmatched junction bases: 7. The CDR3 contains 16 residues. Germline values: CDR1 MNHNS, CDR2 SASEGT. CDR3 loop: CASSEALAGGGYEQYF. The DNA of the CDR3 is TGTGCCAGCAGTGAGGCTCTAGCGGGGGGAGGCTACGAGCAGTACTTC.

The CDR3 spells CASSGHGTSGSEQYF. The CDR3 nucleotides read TGTGCCAGCAGTGGCCATGGGACTAGCGGGAGCGAGCAGTACTTC. This rearrangement joins TRBV25-1 to TRBJ2-7; 14 nucleotides line up with TRBD2. Trimming took 4 bases from V and 6 from J; bases not matched to a gene: 5. Germline V gene lookup returns CDR1 MGHDK and CDR2 SYGVNS. The CDR3 loop spans 15 amino acids.

J is TRBJ1-5 and V is TRBV30, with 7 positions matching TRBD1. Germline lookup yields CDR1 GTSNPN and CDR2 SVGIG (reference sequence). With V trimmed by 1 base and J by 0 bases, 3 bases remained unmatched. This CDR3 region has 15 residues. This CDR3 reads CAWSGGTASNQPQHF. The CDR3 DNA reads TGTGCCTGGAGTGGAGGGACAGCTAGCAATCAGCCCCAGCATTTT. The full variable domain, completed using reference TRBV30 and TRBJ1-5, is SQTIHQWPATLVQPVGSPLSLECTVEGTSNPNLYWYRQAAGRGLQLLFYSVGIGQISSEVPQNLSASRPQDRQFILSSKKLLLSDSGFYLCAWSGGTASNQPQHFGDGTRLSIL.

The sample holds one count of this clone. The chain has TRBV7-2 and TRBJ2-7; either TRBD1 or TRBD2 may supply D (6 bases each). The germline V gene has CDR1 SGHTA and CDR2 FQGNSA. V gave up 1 base and J gave up 3 bases, with 13 bases separating them. The CDR3 sequence is 15 residues long. Written as DNA, the CDR3 is TGTGCCAGCAGCTTAGATCGGGGGCTGTACTACGAGCAGTACTTC. Residues: CASSLDRGLYYEQYF.

The chain links TRBV6-5 to TRBJ2-7; 12 bases are a match to TRBD2. The CDR3 runs to 14 residues. The junction had 3 bases not matched to a gene; V was cut back by 6 bases and J by 3 bases. Germline V CDR1 and CDR2: MNHEY, SVGAGI. This CDR3 reads CASSKTSGSYEQYF. The CDR3 nucleotides read TGTGCCAGCAGCAAGACTAGCGGGAGCTACGAGCAGTACTTC.

This chain joins TRBV6-1 and TRBJ2-1; no reliable D call. Trimming shortened V by 8 bases and J by 6 bases, and 5 bases separated the two germline ends. Germline V gene sequence: CDR1 MNHNS, CDR2 SASEGT. The CDR3 contains 10 residues. The CDR3 DNA follows: TGTGCCAGCGGAGCCAATGAGCAGTTCTTC. This codes for CASGANEQFF.

Only a few counts were recorded for this clone. The same CDR3 arises from other DNA sequences in this sample as well. The chain has TRBV5-1 and TRBJ1-3; possible D gene TRBD1, 6 bases. There are 13 residues in the CDR3. V was trimmed by 2 bases and J by 3 bases, leaving 6 bases between them. CDR1 SGHRS and CDR2 YFSETQ come from the germline V gene. The CDR3 region has the DNA TGCGCCAGCAGCTTAGGGGGTGGAAACACCATATATTTT. Translating gives CASSLGGGNTIYF.

The V and J genes are TRBV7-3 and TRBJ2-1; the D gene is possibly TRBD2 (6 bases). The germline gives CDR1 SGHTA, CDR2 FQGTGA. V lost 2 bases to trimming and J lost 6 bases, with 11 bases between them. The CDR3 has 14 residues. CDR3 in DNA: TGTGCCAGCAGCTTACCGGGGGTTGTCAATGAGCAGTTCTTC. This codes for CASSLPGVVNEQFF.

The count of this clone is one. The chain has TRBV5-6 and TRBJ1-5, with 12 bases aligning to TRBD1. This CDR3 spans 16 amino acids. Unmatched junction bases numbered 5, after V lost 3 bases and J lost 4 bases. From germline, CDR1 is SGHDT and CDR2 YYEEEE. The DNA for the CDR3 is TGTGCCAGCAGCTCCTTGGGACAGGGGGCTAATCAGCCCCAGCATTTT. Amino acid sequence: CASSSLGQGANQPQHF.

The chain carries TRBV5-1 and TRBJ2-2, with 7 bases fitting TRBD1. The CDR3 length is 19 residues. Germline V gene sequence: CDR1 SGHRS, CDR2 YFSETQ. The junction had 13 bases not matched to a gene; V was cut back by 2 bases and J by 0 bases. CDR3 sequence: CASSLIGSGTATNTGELFF. DNA of the CDR3: TGCGCCAGCAGCTTAATAGGCTCCGGGACAGCTACGAACACCGGGGAGCTGTTTTTT.

J is TRBJ2-7 and V is TRBV5-4, with TRBD2 identical over 13 bases. Germline V gene sequence: CDR1 SGHNT, CDR2 YYREEE (reference sequence). The trim removed 2 bases at V and 3 bases at J, leaving 2 bases unmatched. The CDR3 runs 15 residues. The CDR3 reads CASSFGTSGNYEQYF. In nucleotides, the CDR3 is TGTGCCAGCAGCTTCGGGACTAGCGGGAACTACGAGCAGTACTTC. Drawing the rest from reference TRBV5-4 and TRBJ2-7, the complete variable domain is ETGVTQSPTHLIKTRGQQVTLRCSSQSGHNTVSWYQQALGQGPQFIFQYYREEENGRGNFPPRFSGLQFPNYSSELNVNALELDDSALYLCASSFGTSGNYEQYFGPGTRLTVT.

This chain joins TRBV20-1 and TRBJ1-2; TRBD1 matches 7 bases. CDR1 and CDR2 from the germline V gene are DFQATT and SNEGSKA (reference sequence). V lost 3 bases and J lost 8; bases outside the gene matches: 9. The CDR3 has 13 amino acids. CDR3 sequence reads: CSASPDRAIGYTF. The CDR3 DNA reads TGCAGTGCTAGTCCAGACAGGGCCATCGGCTACACCTTC.

The V gene is TRBV7-8, the J gene TRBJ1-6; perhaps TRBD1 as D (5 bases). V dropped 3 bases and J dropped 12 bases, with 15 bases sitting between them. Germline-derived CDR1 and CDR2 are SGHVS and FQNEAQ. This CDR3 region has 14 residues. CDR3: CASSLSGTAGPLHF. CDR3 in DNA: TGTGCCAGCAGCTTGTCCGGGACGGCTGGACCCCTCCACTTT. The full variable domain, with the rest looked up from reference TRBV7-8 and TRBJ1-6, is GAGVSQSPRYKVAKRGQDVALRCDPISGHVSLFWYQQALGQGPEFLTYFQNEAQLDKSGLPSDRFFAERPEGSVSTLKIQRTQQEDSAVYLCASSLSGTAGPLHFGNGTRLTVT.

This chain links TRBV4-3 with TRBJ1-3; the match to TRBD1 covers 10 bases. Germline V gene data show CDR1 as LGHNA and CDR2 as YSLEER. The CDR3 has 16 residues. V lost 1 base to trimming and J lost 4 bases; unmatched junction nucleotides: 4. CDR3 protein: CASSQGQGAWGNTIYF. The CDR3 nucleotides read TGCGCCAGCAGCCAAGGACAGGGGGCTTGGGGAAACACCATATATTTT.

The chain has TRBV30 and TRBJ2-7; no reliable D call. Trimming took off 1 base at V and 7 bases at J, with 5 bases between the two ends. Germline-derived CDR1 and CDR2 are GTSNPN and SVGIG (reference sequence). This CDR3 comprises 10 residues. CDR3 DNA sequence: TGTGCCTGGAGTGCCCTGGAGCAGTACTTC. Amino acid sequence: CAWSALEQYF.

As DNA, the CDR3 is TGCGCCAGCAGCCAAGCAACGGGGGGCAAGGATACGCAGTATTTT. Protein sequence: CASSQATGGKDTQYF. This sequence joins TRBV4-3 and TRBJ2-3; a possible D gene is TRBD2 (7 bases). Germline-derived CDR1 and CDR2 are LGHNA and YSLEER. V dropped 1 base and J dropped 6 bases, with 14 bases sitting between them. The CDR3 is 15 amino acids.